These T cell receptor beta chains were read from a single sample in a study of T-cell reconstitution after alpha-beta-depleted transplantation in children. TCRdb analysed the PCR reads with MiXCR anew, one entry per CDR3 protein. The table lists 200,000 to 250,000 distinct CDR3 sequences, about 8.7% of them singletons. The input for sequencing was PBMCs, mostly from graft donor cells, taken 360 days after TCRalphabeta/CD19-depleted stem cell transplant. The receptors were gathered from a male patient between 2 and 10 years old who had a stem cell transplant for acute myeloid leukemia, so the T cells may come from the graft donor. CDR3s include the opening cysteine and the closing phenylalanine or tryptophan. The D gene is left open where the match is weak. Clone sizes are given selectively: once, few, many, or a class where the clone is expanded.

cdr3_length: 14; clone_size: few; j_call: TRBJ1-1; d_call: TRBD1; v_call: TRBV12-3/TRBV12-4; cdr3_aa: CASKLGQGVPEAFF; cdr3_nt: TGTGCCAGCAAACTGGGACAGGGGGTGCCTGAAGCTTTCTTT
cdr3_length: 12; clone_size: NA; j_call: TRBJ2-5; d_call: NA; v_call: TRBV6-6; cdr3_aa: CASRSPQETQYF; cdr3_nt: TGTGCCAGCAGGTCGCCCCAAGAGACCCAGTACTTC
cdr3_length: 15; clone_size: NA; j_call: TRBJ2-2; d_call: TRBD2; v_call: TRBV15; cdr3_aa: CATSEGLVSTGELFF; cdr3_nt: TGTGCCACCAGTGAGGGACTAGTCTCGACCGGGGAGCTGTTTTTT
cdr3_length: 14; clone_size: many; j_call: TRBJ2-7; d_call: NA; v_call: TRBV27; cdr3_aa: CASSAHRSPYEQYF; cdr3_nt: TGTGCCAGCAGTGCGCACAGGTCGCCCTACGAGCAGTACTTC
cdr3_length: 17; clone_size: NA; j_call: TRBJ2-3; d_call: NA; v_call: TRBV5-1; cdr3_aa: CASSLATGQGRTDTQYF; cdr3_nt: TGCGCCAGCAGCTTGGCGACCGGGCAGGGACGCACAGATACGCAGTATTTT
cdr3_length: 15; clone_size: many; j_call: TRBJ2-5; d_call: TRBD2; v_call: TRBV15; cdr3_aa: CATSRAGGEGETQYF; cdr3_nt: TGTGCCACCAGCAGAGCGGGAGGGGAGGGAGAGACCCAGTACTTC
cdr3_length: 16; clone_size: NA; j_call: TRBJ2-6; d_call: NA; v_call: TRBV20-1; cdr3_aa: CSARDWRYSGANVLTF; cdr3_nt: TGCAGTGCTAGAGATTGGCGCTATTCCGGGGCCAACGTCCTGACTTTC
cdr3_length: 14; clone_size: few; j_call: TRBJ2-4; d_call: NA; v_call: TRBV7-8; cdr3_aa: CASSQTIAKNIQYF; cdr3_nt: TGTGCCAGCAGCCAGACGATAGCCAAAAACATTCAGTACTTC
cdr3_length: 15; clone_size: many; j_call: TRBJ2-1; d_call: TRBD2; v_call: TRBV12-3/TRBV12-4; cdr3_aa: CASSALRGGGNEQFF; cdr3_nt: TGTGCCAGCAGTGCGTTACGCGGGGGGGGCAATGAGCAGTTCTTC
cdr3_length: 15; clone_size: NA; j_call: TRBJ2-5; d_call: NA; v_call: TRBV7-9; cdr3_aa: CASSPPKGDEETQYF; cdr3_nt: TGTGCCAGCAGCCCCCCCAAAGGAGACGAAGAGACCCAGTACTTC
cdr3_length: 15; clone_size: NA; j_call: TRBJ2-1; d_call: TRBD2; v_call: TRBV4-1; cdr3_aa: CASSPIRGGLSEQFF; cdr3_nt: TGCGCCAGCAGCCCCATCCGGGGGGGCCTTAGTGAGCAGTTCTTC
cdr3_length: 15; clone_size: NA; j_call: TRBJ2-3; d_call: NA; v_call: TRBV18; cdr3_aa: CASSPPGGPTDTQYF; cdr3_nt: TGTGCCAGCTCACCACCCGGCGGTCCCACAGATACGCAGTATTTT
cdr3_length: 14; clone_size: many; j_call: TRBJ2-2; d_call: NA; v_call: TRBV24-1; cdr3_aa: CATSKDGTSGELFF; cdr3_nt: TGTGCCACCAGTAAGGACGGGACGAGCGGGGAGCTGTTTTTT
cdr3_length: 15; clone_size: many; j_call: TRBJ2-1; d_call: NA; v_call: TRBV7-2; cdr3_aa: CASSPIAASGNEQFF; cdr3_nt: TGTGCCAGCAGCCCTATAGCGGCTAGTGGCAATGAGCAGTTCTTC
cdr3_length: 16; clone_size: NA; j_call: TRBJ2-1; d_call: NA; v_call: TRBV6-5; cdr3_aa: CASSYSGTLWGNEQFF; cdr3_nt: TGTGCCAGCAGTTACTCAGGGACCCTCTGGGGGAATGAGCAGTTCTTC
cdr3_length: 14; clone_size: few; j_call: TRBJ2-7; d_call: TRBD1; v_call: TRBV18; cdr3_aa: CASSPSTGAYEQYF; cdr3_nt: TGTGCCAGCTCACCGTCGACAGGGGCCTACGAGCAGTACTTC
cdr3_length: 17; clone_size: NA; j_call: TRBJ2-3; d_call: NA; v_call: TRBV15; cdr3_aa: CATSRIPGLQTADTQYF; cdr3_nt: TGTGCCACCAGCAGAATCCCGGGATTACAGACGGCAGATACGCAGTATTTT
cdr3_length: 13; clone_size: many; j_call: TRBJ2-2; d_call: NA; v_call: TRBV12-3/TRBV12-4; cdr3_aa: CASSFRNTGELFF; cdr3_nt: TGTGCCAGCAGTTTTAGAAACACCGGGGAGCTGTTTTTT
cdr3_length: 15; clone_size: NA; j_call: TRBJ2-3; d_call: TRBD2; v_call: TRBV7-2; cdr3_aa: CASSISGRIADTQYF; cdr3_nt: TGTGCCAGCAGCATTAGCGGGAGGATCGCAGATACGCAGTATTTT
cdr3_length: 13; clone_size: few; j_call: TRBJ1-5; d_call: NA; v_call: TRBV12-3/TRBV12-4; cdr3_aa: CASRAVLGQPQHF; cdr3_nt: TGTGCCAGCAGGGCGGTTTTGGGTCAGCCCCAGCATTTT
cdr3_length: 14; clone_size: NA; j_call: TRBJ1-2; d_call: NA; v_call: TRBV11-2; cdr3_aa: CASSPGPGRYGYTF; cdr3_nt: TGTGCCAGCAGCCCCGGCCCAGGGCGCTATGGCTACACCTTC
cdr3_length: 15; clone_size: many; j_call: TRBJ2-6; d_call: NA; v_call: TRBV12-3/TRBV12-4; cdr3_aa: CASSPRGSGANVLTF; cdr3_nt: TGTGCCAGCAGCCCTAGAGGGAGTGGGGCCAACGTCCTGACTTTC
cdr3_length: 16; clone_size: many; j_call: TRBJ1-1; d_call: NA; v_call: TRBV6-5; cdr3_aa: CASSYSGVQLNTEAFF; cdr3_nt: TGTGCCAGCAGTTACTCGGGTGTACAGTTGAACACTGAAGCTTTCTTT
cdr3_length: 11; clone_size: few; j_call: TRBJ1-2; d_call: NA; v_call: TRBV29-1; cdr3_aa: CSVERRNGYTF; cdr3_nt: TGCAGCGTTGAACGGCGTAATGGCTACACCTTC
cdr3_length: 15; clone_size: few; j_call: TRBJ2-1; d_call: NA; v_call: TRBV24-1; cdr3_aa: CATSDLDDPHNEQFF; cdr3_nt: TGTGCCACCAGTGATTTGGACGACCCCCACAATGAGCAGTTCTTC
cdr3_length: 13; clone_size: NA; j_call: TRBJ1-5; d_call: NA; v_call: TRBV12-3/TRBV12-4; cdr3_aa: CASSSWSNQPQHF; cdr3_nt: TGTGCCAGCAGTTCCTGGTCAAATCAGCCCCAGCATTTT
cdr3_length: 19; clone_size: few; j_call: TRBJ2-1; d_call: TRBD2; v_call: TRBV12-3/TRBV12-4; cdr3_aa: CASRPNWGSGTNHDNEQFF; cdr3_nt: TGTGCCAGCAGGCCAAACTGGGGGAGCGGGACGAATCACGACAATGAGCAGTTCTTC
cdr3_length: 18; clone_size: NA; j_call: TRBJ2-6; d_call: NA; v_call: TRBV21-1; cdr3_aa: CASSPPRGSFSGANVLTF; cdr3_nt: TGTGCCAGCAGCCCCCCGCGGGGGAGTTTTTCTGGGGCCAACGTCCTGACTTTC
cdr3_length: 16; clone_size: NA; j_call: TRBJ2-2; d_call: TRBD1; v_call: TRBV6-2/TRBV6-3; cdr3_aa: CASSSRLGTVSRKLFF; cdr3_nt: TGTGCCAGCAGTTCCCGACTCGGGACAGTATCTAGAAAGCTGTTTTTT
cdr3_length: 13; clone_size: many; j_call: TRBJ1-1; d_call: TRBD1; v_call: TRBV7-2; cdr3_aa: CASSETGGTEAFF; cdr3_nt: TGTGCCAGCAGCGAAACAGGGGGCACTGAAGCTTTCTTT
cdr3_length: 16; clone_size: NA; j_call: TRBJ1-4; d_call: NA; v_call: TRBV6-5; cdr3_aa: CASSYSNPRFNEKLFF; cdr3_nt: TGTGCCAGCAGTTACTCGAACCCCAGATTTAATGAAAAACTGTTTTTT
cdr3_length: 14; clone_size: few; j_call: TRBJ1-2; d_call: NA; v_call: TRBV27; cdr3_aa: CASSSYREDYGYTF; cdr3_nt: TGTGCCAGCAGTTCATACAGGGAGGACTATGGCTACACCTTC
cdr3_length: 17; clone_size: many; j_call: TRBJ2-2; d_call: TRBD2; v_call: TRBV14; cdr3_aa: CASSPWTSGRDTGELFF; cdr3_nt: TGTGCCAGCAGCCCCTGGACTAGCGGAAGGGACACCGGGGAGCTGTTTTTT
cdr3_length: 15; clone_size: NA; j_call: TRBJ1-1; d_call: NA; v_call: TRBV5-1; cdr3_aa: CASSLVGGSPTEAFF; cdr3_nt: TGCGCCAGCAGCTTAGTAGGAGGGTCCCCCACTGAAGCTTTCTTT
cdr3_length: 15; clone_size: once; j_call: TRBJ1-2; d_call: TRBD1; v_call: TRBV4-2; cdr3_aa: CASSQAGTGFHGYTF; cdr3_nt: TGTGCCAGCAGCCAAGCTGGGACAGGCTTCCATGGCTACACCTTC
cdr3_length: 15; clone_size: few; j_call: TRBJ2-3; d_call: TRBD2; v_call: TRBV10-3; cdr3_aa: CAISVAGGMFDTQYF; cdr3_nt: TGTGCCATCAGCGTAGCGGGAGGGATGTTTGATACGCAGTATTTT
cdr3_length: 15; clone_size: few; j_call: TRBJ1-3; d_call: NA; v_call: TRBV6-5; cdr3_aa: CASSNNPGAGNTIYF; cdr3_nt: TGTGCCAGCAGTAACAATCCGGGGGCTGGAAACACCATATATTTT
cdr3_length: 16; clone_size: NA; j_call: TRBJ2-3; d_call: TRBD2; v_call: TRBV7-9; cdr3_aa: CASSLAVSGRTDTQYF; cdr3_nt: TGTGCCAGCAGCTTAGCGGTTAGCGGGAGAACAGATACGCAGTATTTT
cdr3_length: 13; clone_size: many; j_call: TRBJ1-1; d_call: NA; v_call: TRBV29-1; cdr3_aa: CSVVGQMNTEAFF; cdr3_nt: TGCAGCGTTGTCGGGCAGATGAACACTGAAGCTTTCTTT
cdr3_length: 14; clone_size: few; j_call: TRBJ2-7; d_call: NA; v_call: TRBV3-1; cdr3_aa: CASSQDPTVHEQYF; cdr3_nt: TGTGCCAGCAGCCAAGATCCCACTGTCCACGAGCAGTACTTC
cdr3_length: 14; clone_size: few; j_call: TRBJ2-5; d_call: TRBD1; v_call: TRBV12-3/TRBV12-4; cdr3_aa: CASSIDRGRETQYF; cdr3_nt: TGTGCCAGCAGTATTGACAGGGGGCGGGAGACCCAGTACTTC
cdr3_length: 12; clone_size: NA; j_call: TRBJ1-2; d_call: NA; v_call: TRBV3-1; cdr3_aa: CASSQGWGLLTF; cdr3_nt: TGTGCCAGCAGCCAAGGGTGGGGCCTCCTCACCTTC
cdr3_length: 12; clone_size: few; j_call: TRBJ1-1; d_call: TRBD1; v_call: TRBV6-6; cdr3_aa: CASNLDRGRAFF; cdr3_nt: TGTGCCAGCAACTTGGACAGGGGGAGAGCTTTCTTT
cdr3_length: 15; clone_size: many; j_call: TRBJ2-2; d_call: TRBD1; v_call: TRBV9; cdr3_aa: CASSTRDSLLGELFF; cdr3_nt: TGTGCCAGCAGCACCCGGGACAGTCTTCTCGGGGAGCTGTTTTTT
cdr3_length: 15; clone_size: many; j_call: TRBJ2-1; d_call: NA; v_call: TRBV29-1; cdr3_aa: CSVLLVGTLENEQFF; cdr3_nt: TGCAGCGTTCTCCTAGTGGGGACTTTAGAAAATGAGCAGTTCTTC